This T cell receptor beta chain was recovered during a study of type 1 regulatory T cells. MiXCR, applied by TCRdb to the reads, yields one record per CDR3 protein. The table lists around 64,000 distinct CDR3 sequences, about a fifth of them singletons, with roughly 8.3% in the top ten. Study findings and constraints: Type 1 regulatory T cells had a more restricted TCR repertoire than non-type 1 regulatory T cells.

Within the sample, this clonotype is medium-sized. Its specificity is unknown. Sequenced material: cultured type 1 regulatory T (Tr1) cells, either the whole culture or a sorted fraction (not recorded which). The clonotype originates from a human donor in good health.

The CDR3 spells CASSQMGRSEETQYF. The CDR3 bases are TGCGCCAGCAGCCAAATGGGACGTAGTGAAGAGACCCAGTACTTC. This chain links TRBV5-1 with TRBJ2-5, with D possibly being TRBD1 or TRBD2 (5 bases each). CDR1 and CDR2 (germline): SGHRS, YFSETQ. The CDR3 loop spans 15 amino acids. The V end lost 4 bases, the J end lost 3 bases, and 16 bases lay between the germline ends.